Following are 26 T cell receptor beta chains from one sample sequenced in a study of cytomegalovirus exposure and HLA in healthy donors. Researchers ran the PCR with 60 Vbeta and 13 Jbeta primers. Using immunoSEQ multiplex PCR, the repertoire was profiled, and TCRdb retains in-frame clones only, with some absent. The table has fewer than 150,000 clones, about 86% seen once. The sequencing input was PBMCs. The receptor set was obtained from a man between 40 and 49 years old in good health and CMV-seropositive.

Only a few counts were recorded for this clone. The V and J genes are TRBV27 and TRBJ1-5; D call uncertain. In germline, CDR1 is MNHEY, CDR2 SMNVEV (reference sequence). Trimming took off 8 bases at V and 4 bases at J, with 15 bases between the two ends. This CDR3 region has 14 residues. The CDR3 nucleotides read TGTGCCAGCTCCCAACGAGGAACAAATCAGCCCCAGCATTTT. It is translated as CASSQRGTNQPQHF.

This chain joins TRBV7-6 and TRBJ2-5; 7 positions agree with TRBD2. The CDR3 is made up of 14 amino acids. Trimming cost V 5 bases and J 5 bases; bases outside gene matches: 8. Germline CDR1 SGHVS, CDR2 FNYEAQ. CDR3 sequence: CASSPSVGRETQYF. CDR3 in DNA: TGTGCCAGCAGCCCTAGCGTCGGGAGGGAGACCCAGTACTTC.

This clone was counted only a few times. The CDR3 loop reads CASSHGPGQGGYTF. CDR3 DNA: TGCGCCAGCAGCCACGGCCCGGGACAGGGCGGCTACACCTTC. The rearrangement joins TRBV4-3 to TRBJ1-2; 9 positions match TRBD1. Trimming at V came to 3 bases and at J to 8 bases, leaving 7 bases not matched to a gene. This CDR3 has 14 residues. From germline, CDR1 is LGHNA and CDR2 YSLEER.

CDR3 nucleotide sequence: TGTGCCTGGAATTTCGGACAGCCGAACACTGAAGCTTTCTTT. Protein sequence: CAWNFGQPNTEAFF. This chain links TRBV30 with TRBJ1-1, with D perhaps matching TRBD1 (6 bases). The germline V gene encodes CDR1 GTSNPN and CDR2 SVGIG (reference sequence). The CDR3 has 14 residues. V lost 4 bases to trimming and J lost 1 base, with 13 bases between them.

The chain recombines TRBV27 with TRBJ1-2, with D unresolved. V lost 6 bases to trimming and J lost 3 bases, with 11 bases between them. This CDR3 is built from 13 residues. The germline gives CDR1 MNHEY, CDR2 SMNVEV (reference sequence). CDR3 protein: CASSLGGHYGYTF. In nucleotides, the CDR3 is TGTGCCAGCAGCCTCGGCGGGCACTATGGCTACACCTTC.

The CDR3 loop reads CASSLIVAGGHEQYF. In DNA, the CDR3 is TGCGCCAGCAGCTTGATAGTAGCGGGAGGGCACGAGCAGTACTTC. The chain couples TRBV5-1 to TRBJ2-7; TRBD2 aligns across 11 bases. Trimming removed 1 base from V and 5 bases from J; junction bases left unmatched: 5. In germline, CDR1 is SGHRS, CDR2 YFSETQ. This CDR3 has 15 residues.

The chain carries TRBV27 and TRBJ2-1; TRBD1 agrees at 7 bases. The CDR3 contains 12 residues. Per germline, CDR1 MNHEY and CDR2 SMNVEV (reference sequence). Losses at the gene ends were 2 bases for V and 10 bases for J; bases not matched to a gene: 2. The CDR3 reads CASSLPDREQFF. In DNA form, the CDR3 reads TGTGCCAGCAGTTTACCGGACAGGGAGCAGTTCTTC.

This chain joins TRBV9 and TRBJ2-7; 8 bases line up with TRBD2. Germline CDR1 and CDR2: SGDLS and YYNGEE. V trimming: 0 bases; J trimming: 5 bases; junction bases outside the gene matches: 13. The CDR3 totals 17 residues. The CDR3 region has the DNA TGTGCCAGCAGCGTAGGGTCCGGAAGCGGGAGAATCAACGAGCAGTACTTC. Translated, it gives CASSVGSGSGRINEQYF.

The V gene is TRBV2, the J gene TRBJ2-7, with 7 bases fitting TRBD2. This CDR3 is 12 amino acids long. The V segment lost 4 bases and the J segment 4 bases; nucleotides outside the gene matches: 1. In germline, CDR1 is SNHLY, CDR2 FYNNEI. The CDR3 reads CASSGGSYEQYF. The CDR3 region has the DNA TGTGCCAGCAGTGGCGGGAGTTACGAGCAGTACTTC.

This sequence joins TRBV5-4 and TRBJ2-5, with D possibly being TRBD2 (6 bases). Per the germline V gene, CDR1 is SGHNT and CDR2 is YYREEE (reference sequence). Trimming shortened V by 4 bases and J by 11 bases, and 21 bases separated the two germline ends. This CDR3 region has 14 residues. CDR3 region: CASSNGLTNPGQYF. The CDR3 DNA reads TGTGCCAGCAGCAACGGACTAACCAACCCCGGGCAGTACTTC.

The gene calls are TRBV7-8 and TRBJ2-2; the D gene is possibly TRBD1 (5 bases). Germline values: CDR1 SGHVS, CDR2 FQNEAQ. V lost 5 bases, J lost 0 bases, and 10 bases lay in between. The CDR3 extends over 15 amino acids. The CDR3 protein is CASSPRAANTGELFF. The CDR3 DNA sequence: TGTGCCAGCAGCCCCAGGGCAGCGAACACCGGGGAGCTGTTTTTT.

CDR3 nucleotides: TGCGCCAGTTCAGAGAGGACAGGGGGAGGAAACACCATATATTTT. It specifies CASSERTGGGNTIYF. The V gene is TRBV5-1, the J gene TRBJ1-3; 10 bases are a match to TRBD1. Germline CDR1 SGHRS, CDR2 YFSETQ. The CDR3 has 15 amino acids. V shed 8 bases, J shed 4 bases, and the junction held 9 bases outside the gene matches. The whole variable domain, remainder taken from reference TRBV5-1 and TRBJ1-3, is KAGVTQTPRYLIKTRGQQVTLSCSPISGHRSVSWYQQTPGQGLQFLFEYFSETQRNKGNFPGRFSGRQFSNSRSEMNVSTLELGDSALYLCASSERTGGGNTIYFGEGSWLTVV.

The J gene is TRBJ1-2, the V gene TRBV27, with 10 bases aligning to TRBD1. CDR1 is MNHEY and CDR2 is SMNVEV in the germline V gene (reference sequence). The CDR3 is 14 residues long. The ends lost 3 bases at V and 3 bases at J; junction bases unmatched: 1. The CDR3 bases are TGTGCCAGCAGTTTCGGACAGGGGGACTATGGCTACACCTTC. This gives the protein CASSFGQGDYGYTF.

This clone has more than one count but fewer than ten. J is TRBJ2-4 and V is TRBV7-9, with D perhaps matching TRBD2 (6 bases). V shed 0 bases and J shed 0 bases, with 9 bases lying between them. This CDR3 spans 16 amino acids. Per the germline V gene, CDR1 is SEHNR and CDR2 is FQNEAQ (reference sequence). CDR3 bases: TGTGCCAGCAGCTTAGCGGAGGGCCCAGCCAAAAACATTCAGTACTTC. It is translated as CASSLAEGPAKNIQYF.

The chain employs TRBV30 and TRBJ2-5, with TRBD2 as a possible D gene (6 bases). V lost 7 bases, J lost 1 base, and 16 bases lay in between. Germline loops: CDR1 GTSNPN, CDR2 SVGIG (reference sequence). The CDR3 spans 14 residues. CDR3 sequence (DNA): TGTGCCTTGGAGGGTCCGGGTGGCCAAGAGACCCAGTACTTC. This gives the protein CALEGPGGQETQYF.

This clone turned up a few times. The chain joins TRBV30 to TRBJ2-2, with D tentatively TRBD2 (6 bases). Trimming left V 8 bases short and J 3 bases short, with 13 bases between. The CDR3 is 13 residues long. From germline, CDR1 is GTSNPN and CDR2 SVGIG (reference sequence). The CDR3 is CARSRDHTGELFF. Written as DNA, the CDR3 is TGTGCCCGATCGCGGGACCACACCGGGGAGCTGTTTTTT.

This clone was recorded only once. The chain carries TRBV5-4 and TRBJ1-4; TRBD1 matches at 9 bases. CDR3 size: 15 residues. Looked up from germline, CDR1 is SGHNT and CDR2 is YYREEE (reference sequence). J lost 6 bases, V lost 4 bases, and 7 bases had no gene match. In DNA, the CDR3 is TGTGCCAGCAGCGCAAGGACAGGGGATGATGAAAAACTGTTTTTT. Protein product: CASSARTGDDEKLFF.

The chain couples TRBV19 to TRBJ2-7; a possible D gene is TRBD2 (5 bases). Germline CDR1 and CDR2: LNHDA and SQIVND (reference sequence). The CDR3 contains 13 residues. V was cut by 4 bases and J by 6 bases, with 13 bases left in between. For the CDR3, the DNA is TGTGCCAGTAGTACCCCTTTGGGGAGCGAGCAGTACTTC. This gives the protein CASSTPLGSEQYF.

The chain carries TRBV10-2 and TRBJ1-5; D gene ambiguous. The V and J ends lost 3 bases and 1 base respectively, with 16 bases between them. CDR3 size: 17 residues. Germline loops: CDR1 WSHSY, CDR2 SAAADI. The DNA for the CDR3 is TGCGCCAGCAGTGACGCAGGCGTTATCAGCAGCAATCAGCCCCAGCATTTT. Translating it yields CASSDAGVISSNQPQHF.

The chain recombines TRBV7-8 with TRBJ2-7; D is perhaps TRBD1 (5 bases). The germline V gene encodes CDR1 SGHVS and CDR2 FQNEAQ. Trimming removed 1 base from V and 3 bases from J, with 13 bases in between. There are 15 residues in the CDR3. The CDR3 is CASSLVTGENYEQYF. DNA of the CDR3: TGTGCCAGCAGCTTAGTTACAGGAGAGAACTACGAGCAGTACTTC.

The V call is TRBV7-2, the J call TRBJ2-4; D call uncertain. Trimming took 2 bases from V and 2 from J, leaving 4 bases between them. Germline CDR1 reads SGHTA; CDR2 reads FQGNSA. The CDR3 runs 13 residues. The CDR3 spells CASSLHPKNIQYF. The DNA of the CDR3 is TGTGCCAGCAGCTTACATCCCAAAAACATTCAGTACTTC.

The J gene is TRBJ2-3, the V gene TRBV19, with 12 bases that match TRBD2. With V trimmed by 6 bases and J by 1 base, 8 bases remained unmatched. The CDR3 consists of 17 residues. Germline-derived CDR1 and CDR2 are LNHDA and SQIVND (reference sequence). CDR3: CASRGLAGGQRTDTQYF. CDR3 in DNA: TGTGCCAGTAGAGGCCTAGCGGGAGGGCAGCGCACAGATACGCAGTATTTT.

Comment on this clone: Its ends do not fully match the called genes, so a read error is possible. At the DNA level, this CDR3 is encoded by other sequences in the same sample as well. The genes are TRBV2 and TRBJ2-4; maybe TRBD2 (6 bases). The CDR3 runs 15 residues. CDR1 and CDR2 from the germline V gene are SNHLY and FYNNEI. The CDR3 DNA is TGTGCCAGCAGTGATTGGGACTCAGCCAAAAACATTCAGTACTTT. Its protein is CASSDWDSAKNIQYF.

The rearrangement links TRBV12-5 to TRBJ2-6; TRBD1 matches at 7 bases. This CDR3 has 14 amino acids. CDR1 is LGHNT, CDR2 FRNRAP, per germline. Unmatched junction bases numbered 1, after V lost 6 bases and J lost 2 bases. CDR3 amino acids: CASGGTAGANVLTF. CDR3 sequence (DNA): TGTGCTAGTGGCGGGACAGCTGGGGCCAACGTCCTGACTTTC.

V is TRBV29-1 and J is TRBJ2-7, with 9 bases fitting TRBD2. The CDR3 totals 15 residues. With V trimmed by 7 bases and J by 4 bases, 14 bases remained unmatched. CDR1 and CDR2 (germline): SQVTM, ANQGSEA. The CDR3: CSGGGDETSGYEQYF. DNA of the CDR3: TGCAGCGGTGGGGGGGATGAGACTAGCGGTTACGAGCAGTACTTC.

The rearrangement joins TRBV4-1 to TRBJ2-2; possible D gene TRBD2, 5 bases. The CDR3 is made up of 17 amino acids. Between the trimmed V and J ends, which lost 4 bases and 6 bases, there was a span of 21 bases. Germline-derived CDR1 and CDR2 are MGHRA and YSYEKL. CDR3 in DNA: TGCGCCAGCAGCCGCCCGCAGAAAGATTTGAGGGCCGGGGAGCTGTTTTTT. Translating gives CASSRPQKDLRAGELFF.